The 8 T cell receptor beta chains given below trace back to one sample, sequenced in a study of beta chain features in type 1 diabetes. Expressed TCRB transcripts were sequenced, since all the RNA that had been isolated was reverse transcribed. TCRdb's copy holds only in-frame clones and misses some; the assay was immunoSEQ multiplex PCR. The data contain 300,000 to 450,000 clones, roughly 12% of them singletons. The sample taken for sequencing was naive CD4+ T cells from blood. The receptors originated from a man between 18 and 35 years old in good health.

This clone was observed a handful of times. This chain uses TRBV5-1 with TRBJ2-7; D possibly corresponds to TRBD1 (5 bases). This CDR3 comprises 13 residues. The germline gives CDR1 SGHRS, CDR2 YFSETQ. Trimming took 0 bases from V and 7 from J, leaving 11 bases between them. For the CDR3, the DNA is TGCGCCAGCAGCTTGGGGCAGGGTCAAGAGCAGTACTTC. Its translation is CASSLGQGQEQYF. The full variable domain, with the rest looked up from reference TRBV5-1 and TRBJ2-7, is KAGVTQTPRYLIKTRGQQVTLSCSPISGHRSVSWYQQTPGQGLQFLFEYFSETQRNKGNFPGRFSGRQFSNSRSEMNVSTLELGDSALYLCASSLGQGQEQYFGPGTRLTVT.

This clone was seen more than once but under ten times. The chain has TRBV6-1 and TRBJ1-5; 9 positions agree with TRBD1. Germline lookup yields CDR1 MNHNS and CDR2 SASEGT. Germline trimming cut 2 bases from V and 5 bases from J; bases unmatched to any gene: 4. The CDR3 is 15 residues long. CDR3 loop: CASSEPGQGYQPQHF. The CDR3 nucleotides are TGTGCCAGCAGTGAACCCGGACAGGGGTATCAGCCCCAGCATTTT.

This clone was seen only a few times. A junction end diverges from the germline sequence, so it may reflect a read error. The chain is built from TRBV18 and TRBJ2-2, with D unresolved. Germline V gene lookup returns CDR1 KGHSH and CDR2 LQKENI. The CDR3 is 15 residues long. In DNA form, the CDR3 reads TGTGCCAGCTCCCCACTATCGGGTGACACCGGGGAGCTGTTTTTT. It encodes CASSPLSGDTGELFF.

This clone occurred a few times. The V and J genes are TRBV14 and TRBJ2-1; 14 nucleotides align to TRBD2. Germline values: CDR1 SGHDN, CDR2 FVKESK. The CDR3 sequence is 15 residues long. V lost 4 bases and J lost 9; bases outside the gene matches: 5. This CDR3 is CASSPRLAGGPEQFF. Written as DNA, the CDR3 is TGTGCCAGCAGCCCCAGACTAGCGGGGGGGCCTGAGCAGTTCTTC.

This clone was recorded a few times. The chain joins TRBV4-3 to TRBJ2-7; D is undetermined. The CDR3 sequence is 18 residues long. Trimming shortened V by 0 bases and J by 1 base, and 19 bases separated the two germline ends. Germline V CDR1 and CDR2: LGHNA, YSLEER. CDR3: CASSQDLTSPASSYEQYF. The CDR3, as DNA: TGCGCCAGCAGCCAAGATCTAACATCCCCCGCTAGTTCCTACGAGCAGTACTTC.

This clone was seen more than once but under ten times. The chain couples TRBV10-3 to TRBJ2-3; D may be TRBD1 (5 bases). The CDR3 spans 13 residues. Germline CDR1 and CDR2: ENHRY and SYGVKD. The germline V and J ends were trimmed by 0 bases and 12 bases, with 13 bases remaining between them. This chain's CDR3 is CAISESGAILQYF. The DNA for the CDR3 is TGTGCCATCAGTGAGTCAGGGGCTATCCTCCAGTATTTT.

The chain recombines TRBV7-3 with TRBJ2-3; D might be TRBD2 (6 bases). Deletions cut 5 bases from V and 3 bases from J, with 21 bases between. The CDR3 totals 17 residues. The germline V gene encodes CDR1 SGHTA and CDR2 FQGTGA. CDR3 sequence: CASSPRALAVATDTQYF. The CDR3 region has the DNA TGTGCCAGCAGCCCCAGGGCCTTAGCGGTAGCAACAGATACGCAGTATTTT.

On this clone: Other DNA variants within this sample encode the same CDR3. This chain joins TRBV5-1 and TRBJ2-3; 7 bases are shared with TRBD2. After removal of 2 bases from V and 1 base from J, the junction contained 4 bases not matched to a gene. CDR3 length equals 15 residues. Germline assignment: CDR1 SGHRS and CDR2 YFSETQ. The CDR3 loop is CASSFTSGGTDTQYF. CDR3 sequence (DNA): TGCGCCAGCAGCTTTACCAGCGGGGGCACAGATACGCAGTATTTT. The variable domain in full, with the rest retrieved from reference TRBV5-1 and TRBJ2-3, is KAGVTQTPRYLIKTRGQQVTLSCSPISGHRSVSWYQQTPGQGLQFLFEYFSETQRNKGNFPGRFSGRQFSNSRSEMNVSTLELGDSALYLCASSFTSGGTDTQYFGPGTRLTVL.